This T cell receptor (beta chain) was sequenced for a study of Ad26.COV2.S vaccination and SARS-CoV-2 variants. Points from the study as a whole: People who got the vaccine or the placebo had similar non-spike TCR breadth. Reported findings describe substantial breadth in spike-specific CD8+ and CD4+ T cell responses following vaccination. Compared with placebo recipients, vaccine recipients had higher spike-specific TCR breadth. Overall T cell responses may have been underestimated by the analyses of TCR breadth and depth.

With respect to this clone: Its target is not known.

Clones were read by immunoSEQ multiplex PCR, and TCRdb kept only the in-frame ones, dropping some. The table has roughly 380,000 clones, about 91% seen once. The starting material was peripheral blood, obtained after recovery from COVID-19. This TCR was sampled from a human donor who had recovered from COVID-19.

The CDR3 spells CASSGTGILTGELFF. The DNA of the CDR3 is TGCGCCAGCAGCGGGACAGGGATCCTCACCGGGGAGCTGTTTTTT. This chain links TRBV5-1 with TRBJ2-2; 9 bases match TRBD1. The CDR3 consists of 15 residues. Germline CDR1 is SGHRS and CDR2 is YFSETQ. The trim removed 4 bases at V and 4 bases at J, leaving 5 bases unmatched.